This record covers a single T cell receptor beta chain. This sample is drawn from a study of blood T cell repertoires in COVID-19. In the study overall: Nucleic acid was either cDNA or gDNA, and it came from T cells, B-cell-depleted T cells, or PBMCs.

Germline V gene lookup returns CDR1 MDHEN and CDR2 SYDVKM. The CDR3 loop spans 16 amino acids. The trim removed 6 bases at V and 1 base at J, leaving 9 bases unmatched. The authors' processing: Nucleated cell number was recorded as an estimate derived from reference gene primer amplification. Clones were read by immunoSEQ multiplex PCR, and TCRdb kept only the in-frame ones, dropping some. V, J and clone size are those of that table, while D and trimming were read from the DNA. Of about 210,000 clones in the sample, approximately 90% were seen once. Material: peripheral blood. This sequence joins TRBV28 and TRBJ1-2; 9 bases agree with TRBD1. This TCR was recovered from a man under 40 with acute or convalescent COVID-19. For the CDR3, the DNA is TGTGCCAGCAGGACCTTCAGGACAGGGGATAACTATGGCTACACCTTC. As protein: CASRTFRTGDNYGYTF.